Listed here is a single T cell receptor beta chain. The antigen remains undetermined. The source of the sample is a study of cytomegalovirus exposure and HLA in healthy donors. A multiplex PCR was run with 60 Vbeta primers and 13 Jbeta primers. The method was immunoSEQ multiplex PCR; TCRdb's version includes in-frame clones alone and lacks a portion of them. The sample consists of 200,000 to 250,000 clones, over 65% of them appearing once. General study findings and limits: Overall, about 160 TCR beta chains were annotated as cytomegalovirus-associated.

Germline V CDR1 and CDR2: SGHDT, YYEEEE. Trimming cost V 2 bases and J 11 bases; bases outside gene matches: 2. The CDR3 loop spans 11 amino acids. The J gene is TRBJ1-2, the V gene TRBV5-6, with 8 nucleotides matching TRBD1. The sequenced sample was PBMCs. The clonotype was recovered from a man between 18 and 35 years old in good health and CMV-seronegative. The CDR3 DNA sequence: TGTGCCAGCAGCTTACGGACAGGGTACACCTTC. The encoded protein is CASSLRTGYTF. Looking up the rest from reference TRBV5-6 and TRBJ1-2 gives the full variable domain: DAGVTQSPTHLIKTRGQQVTLRCSPKSGHDTVSWYQQALGQGPQFIFQYYEEEERQRGNFPDRFSGHQFPNYSSELNVNALLLGDSALYLCASSLRTGYTFGSGTRLTVV.